The 6 T cell receptor beta chains listed next were all sequenced from one sample in a study of blood T cell repertoires in COVID-19. Profiled with immunoSEQ multiplex PCR; TCRdb holds only in-frame clones, not every one. This table holds 70,000 or so clones, around 86% found once. What was sequenced was peripheral blood. The source is a woman of 80 years or more with active or convalescent COVID-19.

This clone turned up a few times. The chain uses TRBV19 and TRBJ1-4; a weak D match, TRBD1 (5 bases). V dropped 4 bases and J dropped 7 bases, with 28 bases sitting between them. From germline, CDR1 is LNHDA and CDR2 SQIVND (reference sequence). This CDR3 has 19 amino acids. This CDR3 is CASSNYGDSAGPNGEKLFF. CDR3 in DNA: TGTGCCAGTAGTAACTACGGCGACAGTGCCGGGCCAAATGGTGAAAAACTGTTTTTT.

The chain joins TRBV4-1 to TRBJ2-2; the D gene is possibly TRBD2 (5 bases). The CDR3 loop spans 16 amino acids. Trimming stripped 1 base from V and 1 base from J, with 10 bases between. Germline V gene sequence: CDR1 MGHRA, CDR2 YSYEKL. The CDR3: CASSQGIRGNTGELFF. DNA of the CDR3: TGCGCCAGCAGCCAAGGGATTCGGGGGAACACCGGGGAGCTGTTTTTT.

The chain employs TRBV7-2 and TRBJ2-2, with D possibly TRBD2 on 5 matching bases. CDR1 and CDR2 from the germline V gene are SGHTA and FQGNSA. Trimming stripped 2 bases from V and 7 bases from J, with 11 bases between. This CDR3 is built from 14 residues. The CDR3 here is CASSLRGFGGELFF. Here the CDR3 DNA reads TGTGCCAGCAGCTTACGGGGATTTGGCGGGGAGCTGTTTTTT.

This chain joins TRBV28 and TRBJ2-7; a possible D gene is TRBD1 (5 bases). V was shortened by 5 bases and J by 1 base, with 9 bases between the two germline ends. CDR1 is MDHEN, CDR2 SYDVKM, per germline. CDR3 length: 13 residues. The CDR3 DNA is TGTGCCAGCAGTGCGAGACAGTCCTACGAGCAGTACTTC. Amino acid sequence: CASSARQSYEQYF.

This clone was detected only a few times. The chain uses TRBV5-1 and TRBJ1-2; 8 bases match TRBD1. CDR3 length equals 14 residues. Germline V lookup: CDR1 SGHRS, CDR2 YFSETQ. The ends lost 3 bases at V and 8 bases at J; junction bases unmatched: 9. CDR3 DNA: TGCGCCAGCAGCTCGGAAGGACAGGGATGGGGCTACACCTTC. Translating it yields CASSSEGQGWGYTF.

This chain links TRBV6-6 with TRBJ2-1; D possibly corresponds to TRBD2 (5 bases). The ends were cut back, 5 bases at V and 6 bases at J, with 11 bases in the middle. CDR3 length: 13 residues. Per the germline V gene, CDR1 is MNHNY and CDR2 is SVGAGI (reference sequence). The CDR3 sequence is CASSPGLINEQFF. In DNA, the CDR3 is TGTGCCAGCAGTCCCGGACTTATCAATGAGCAGTTCTTC.